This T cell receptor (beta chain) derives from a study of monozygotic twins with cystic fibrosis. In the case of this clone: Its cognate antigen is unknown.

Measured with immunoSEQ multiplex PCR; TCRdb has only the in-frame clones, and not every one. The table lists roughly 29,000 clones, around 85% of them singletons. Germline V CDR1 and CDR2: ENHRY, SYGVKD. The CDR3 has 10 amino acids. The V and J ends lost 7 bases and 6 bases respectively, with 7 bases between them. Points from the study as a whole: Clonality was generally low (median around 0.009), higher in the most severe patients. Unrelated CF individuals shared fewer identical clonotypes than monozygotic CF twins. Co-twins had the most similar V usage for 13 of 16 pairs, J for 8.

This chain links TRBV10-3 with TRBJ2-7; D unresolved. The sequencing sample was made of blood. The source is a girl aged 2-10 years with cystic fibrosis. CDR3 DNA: TGTGCCATCAATAGGAGCGAGCAGTACTTC. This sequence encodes CAINRSEQYF.